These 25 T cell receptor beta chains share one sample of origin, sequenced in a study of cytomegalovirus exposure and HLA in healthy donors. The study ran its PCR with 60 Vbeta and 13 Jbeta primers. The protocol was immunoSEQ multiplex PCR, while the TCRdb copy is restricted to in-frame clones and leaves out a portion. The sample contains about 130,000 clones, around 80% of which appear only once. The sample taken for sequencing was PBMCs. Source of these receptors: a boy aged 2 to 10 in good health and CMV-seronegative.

The CDR3 is CAIRTGQADGYGYTF. The CDR3 coding sequence is TGTGCCATCAGGACTGGACAGGCAGACGGCTATGGCTACACCTTC. The chain employs TRBV10-3 and TRBJ1-2; TRBD1 matches 7 bases. From germline, CDR1 is ENHRY and CDR2 SYGVKD. With V trimmed by 6 bases and J by 4 bases, 11 bases remained unmatched. The CDR3 is made up of 15 amino acids.

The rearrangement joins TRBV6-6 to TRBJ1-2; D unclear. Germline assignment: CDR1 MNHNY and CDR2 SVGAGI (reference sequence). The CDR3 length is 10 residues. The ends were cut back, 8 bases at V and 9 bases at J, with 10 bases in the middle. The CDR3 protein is CASGERSYTF. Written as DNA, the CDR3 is TGTGCCAGCGGAGAGAGGAGCTACACCTTC.

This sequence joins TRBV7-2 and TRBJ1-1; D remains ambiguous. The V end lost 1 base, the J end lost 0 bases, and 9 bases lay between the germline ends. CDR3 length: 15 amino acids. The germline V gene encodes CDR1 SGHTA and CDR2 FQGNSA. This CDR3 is CASSLGGGVNTEAFF. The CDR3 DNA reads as TGTGCCAGCAGCTTAGGGGGAGGAGTGAACACTGAAGCTTTCTTT.

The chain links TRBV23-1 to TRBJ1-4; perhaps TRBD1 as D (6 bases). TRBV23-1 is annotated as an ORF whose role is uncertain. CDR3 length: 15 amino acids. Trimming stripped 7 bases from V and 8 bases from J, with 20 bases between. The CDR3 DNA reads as TGCGCCAGCATCCCCCGGGAGGGGGTGGAGGAAAAACTGTTTTTT. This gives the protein CASIPREGVEEKLFF.

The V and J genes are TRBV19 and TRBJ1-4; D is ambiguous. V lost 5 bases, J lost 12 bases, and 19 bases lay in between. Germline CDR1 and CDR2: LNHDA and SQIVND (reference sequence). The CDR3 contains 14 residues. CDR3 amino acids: CASSPYLDKEELFF. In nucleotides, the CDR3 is TGTGCCAGTAGTCCCTATCTCGACAAAGAAGAACTGTTTTTT. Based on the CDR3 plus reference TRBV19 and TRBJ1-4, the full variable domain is DGGITQSPKYLFRKEGQNVTLSCEQNLNHDAMYWYRQDPGQGLRLIYYSQIVNDFQKGDIAEGYSVSREKKESFPLTVTSAQKNPTAFYLCASSPYLDKEELFFGSGTQLSVL.

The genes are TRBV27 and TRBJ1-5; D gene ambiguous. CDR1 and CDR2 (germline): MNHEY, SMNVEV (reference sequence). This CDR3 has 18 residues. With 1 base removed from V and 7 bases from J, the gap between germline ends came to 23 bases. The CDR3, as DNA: TGTGCCAGCAGTTTATTTCACAGTTTGTCCCCCCAAGAACAGCCCCAGCATTTT. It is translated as CASSLFHSLSPQEQPQHF.

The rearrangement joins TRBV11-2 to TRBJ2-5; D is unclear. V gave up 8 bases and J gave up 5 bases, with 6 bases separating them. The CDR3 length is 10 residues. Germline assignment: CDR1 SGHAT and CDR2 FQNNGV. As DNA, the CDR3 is TGTGCCAGCGGAGAGGAGACCCAGTACTTC. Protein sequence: CASGEETQYF. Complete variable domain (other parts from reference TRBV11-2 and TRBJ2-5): EAGVAQSPRYKIIEKRQSVAFWCNPISGHATLYWYQQILGQGPKLLIQFQNNGVVDDSQLPKDRFSAERLKGVDSTLKIQPAKLEDSAVYLCASGEETQYFGPGTRLLVL.

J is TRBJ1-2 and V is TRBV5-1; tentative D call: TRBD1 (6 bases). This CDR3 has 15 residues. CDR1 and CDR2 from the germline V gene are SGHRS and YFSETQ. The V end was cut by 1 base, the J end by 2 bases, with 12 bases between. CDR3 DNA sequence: TGCGCCAGCAGCTTGTCAGGGGCCAAAAACTATGGCTACACCTTC. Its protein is CASSLSGAKNYGYTF. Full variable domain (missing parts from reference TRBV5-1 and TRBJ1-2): KAGVTQTPRYLIKTRGQQVTLSCSPISGHRSVSWYQQTPGQGLQFLFEYFSETQRNKGNFPGRFSGRQFSNSRSEMNVSTLELGDSALYLCASSLSGAKNYGYTFGSGTRLTVV.

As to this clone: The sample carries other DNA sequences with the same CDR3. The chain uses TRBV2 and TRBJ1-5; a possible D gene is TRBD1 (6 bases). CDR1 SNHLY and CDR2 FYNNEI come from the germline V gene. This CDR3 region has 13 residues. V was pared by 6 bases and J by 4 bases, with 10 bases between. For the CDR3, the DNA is TGTGCCAGCAGGTCAACAGGGAATCAGCCCCAGCATTTT. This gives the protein CASRSTGNQPQHF.

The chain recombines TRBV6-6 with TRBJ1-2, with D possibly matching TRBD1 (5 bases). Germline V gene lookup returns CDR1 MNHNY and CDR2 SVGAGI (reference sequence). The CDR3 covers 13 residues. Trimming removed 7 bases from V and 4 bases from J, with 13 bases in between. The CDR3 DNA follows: TGTGCCAGCATCGACTTCAGGGTCTATGGCTACACCTTC. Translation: CASIDFRVYGYTF.

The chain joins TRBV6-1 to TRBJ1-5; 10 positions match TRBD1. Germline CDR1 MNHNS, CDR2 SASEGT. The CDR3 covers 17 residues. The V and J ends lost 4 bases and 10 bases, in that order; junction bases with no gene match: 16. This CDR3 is CASSGRLDRGLSKPQHF. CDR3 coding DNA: TGTGCCAGCAGTGGACGCCTAGACAGGGGGCTGTCGAAACCCCAGCATTTT.

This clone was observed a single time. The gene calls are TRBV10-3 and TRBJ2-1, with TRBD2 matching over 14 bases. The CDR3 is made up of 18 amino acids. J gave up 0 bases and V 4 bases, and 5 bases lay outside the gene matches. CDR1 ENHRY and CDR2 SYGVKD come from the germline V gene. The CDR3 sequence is CAISAGLAGGSSYNEQFF. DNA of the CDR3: TGTGCCATCAGTGCCGGACTAGCGGGGGGCAGCTCCTACAATGAGCAGTTCTTC.

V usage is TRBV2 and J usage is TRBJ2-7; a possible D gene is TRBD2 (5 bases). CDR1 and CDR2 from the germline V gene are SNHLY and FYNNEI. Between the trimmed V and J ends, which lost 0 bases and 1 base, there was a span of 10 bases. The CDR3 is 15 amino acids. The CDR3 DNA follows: TGTGCCAGCAGTGAAGCCCGGACTTTTTCCTACGAGCAGTACTTC. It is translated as CASSEARTFSYEQYF. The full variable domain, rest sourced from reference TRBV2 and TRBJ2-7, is EPEVTQTPSHQVTQMGQEVILRCVPISNHLYFYWYRQILGQKVEFLVSFYNNEISEKSEIFDDQFSVERPDGSNFTLKIRSTKLEDSAMYFCASSEARTFSYEQYFGPGTRLTVT.

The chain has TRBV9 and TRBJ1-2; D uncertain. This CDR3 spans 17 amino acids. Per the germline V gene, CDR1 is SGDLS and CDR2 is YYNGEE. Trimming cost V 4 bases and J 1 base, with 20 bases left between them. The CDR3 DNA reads TGTGCCAGCAGCAATCCGGGGAAACACCAAATTAACTATGGCTACACCTTC. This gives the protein CASSNPGKHQINYGYTF.

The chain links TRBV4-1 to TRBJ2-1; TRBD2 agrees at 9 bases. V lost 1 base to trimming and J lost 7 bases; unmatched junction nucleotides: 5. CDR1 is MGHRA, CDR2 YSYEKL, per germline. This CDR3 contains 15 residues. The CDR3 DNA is TGCGCCAGCAGCCAAGGCGGGAGGGAACTAAATGAGCAGTTCTTC. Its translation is CASSQGGRELNEQFF.

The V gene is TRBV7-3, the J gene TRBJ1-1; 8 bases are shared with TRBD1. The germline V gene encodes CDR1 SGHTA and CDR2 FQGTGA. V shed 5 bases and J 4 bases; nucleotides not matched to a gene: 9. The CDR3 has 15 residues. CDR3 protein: CASSLLGQGTTEAFF. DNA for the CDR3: TGTGCCAGCAGCCTCCTCGGACAGGGCACCACTGAAGCTTTCTTT.

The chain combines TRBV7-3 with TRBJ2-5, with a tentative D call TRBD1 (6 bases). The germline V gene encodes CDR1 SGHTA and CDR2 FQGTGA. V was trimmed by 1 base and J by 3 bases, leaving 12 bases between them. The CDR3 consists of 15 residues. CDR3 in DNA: TGTGCCAGCAGCTTAAACGGTGCAGGGGAAGAGACCCAGTACTTC. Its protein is CASSLNGAGEETQYF.

The CDR3 loop is CASSPQTVQETQYF. Written as DNA, the CDR3 is TGTGCCAGTAGTCCACAGACAGTCCAAGAGACCCAGTACTTC. The genes are TRBV19 and TRBJ2-5; TRBD1 is a possible D gene (5 bases). The ends were cut back, 5 bases at V and 1 base at J, with 11 bases in the middle. The CDR3 loop spans 14 amino acids. Germline-derived CDR1 and CDR2 are LNHDA and SQIVND (reference sequence). The whole variable domain, filled in from reference TRBV19 and TRBJ2-5, reads DGGITQSPKYLFRKEGQNVTLSCEQNLNHDAMYWYRQDPGQGLRLIYYSQIVNDFQKGDIAEGYSVSREKKESFPLTVTSAQKNPTAFYLCASSPQTVQETQYFGPGTRLLVL.

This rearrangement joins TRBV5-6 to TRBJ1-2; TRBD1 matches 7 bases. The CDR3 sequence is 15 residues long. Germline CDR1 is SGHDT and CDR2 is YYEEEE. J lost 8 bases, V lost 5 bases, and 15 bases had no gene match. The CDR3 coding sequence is TGTGCCAGCAGTCTTTACAGGGGCCCTCGGCGAGGCTACACCTTC. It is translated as CASSLYRGPRRGYTF.

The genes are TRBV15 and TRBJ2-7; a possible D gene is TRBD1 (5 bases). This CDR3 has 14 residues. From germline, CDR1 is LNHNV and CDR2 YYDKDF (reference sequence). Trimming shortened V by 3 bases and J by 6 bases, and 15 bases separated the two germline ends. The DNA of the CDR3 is TGTGCCACCAGCAGCAGTAGGGGCAGGGCCGAGCAGTACGTC. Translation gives CATSSSRGRAEQYV.

The CDR3 DNA reads TGTGCCAGCAGGCAGGGCGTGGGTAACACCATATATTTT. Translated: CASRQGVGNTIYF. The gene calls are TRBV6-5 and TRBJ1-3; perhaps TRBD1 as D (5 bases). Trimming stripped 6 bases from V and 7 bases from J, with 13 bases between. CDR3 length: 13 residues. The germline V gene encodes CDR1 MNHEY and CDR2 SVGAGI.

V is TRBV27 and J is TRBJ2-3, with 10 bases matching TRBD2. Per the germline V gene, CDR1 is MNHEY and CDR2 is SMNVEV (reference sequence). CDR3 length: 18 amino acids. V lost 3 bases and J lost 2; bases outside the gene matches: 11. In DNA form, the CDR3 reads TGTGCCAGCAGTTTTAGCGGGGGGACCGGTTCCTTCACAGATACGCAGTATTTT. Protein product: CASSFSGGTGSFTDTQYF.

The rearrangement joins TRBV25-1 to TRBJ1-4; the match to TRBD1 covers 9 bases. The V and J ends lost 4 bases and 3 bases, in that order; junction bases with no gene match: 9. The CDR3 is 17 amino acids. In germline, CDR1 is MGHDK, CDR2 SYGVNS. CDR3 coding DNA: TGTGCCAGCAGTGGAAGGACAGGGGCAAATGCTAATGAAAAACTGTTTTTT. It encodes CASSGRTGANANEKLFF. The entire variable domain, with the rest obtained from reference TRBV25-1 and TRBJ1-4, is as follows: EADIYQTPRYLVIGTGKKITLECSQTMGHDKMYWYQQDPGMELHLIHYSYGVNSTEKGDLSSESTVSRIRTEHFPLTLESARPSHTSQYLCASSGRTGANANEKLFFGSGTQLSVL.

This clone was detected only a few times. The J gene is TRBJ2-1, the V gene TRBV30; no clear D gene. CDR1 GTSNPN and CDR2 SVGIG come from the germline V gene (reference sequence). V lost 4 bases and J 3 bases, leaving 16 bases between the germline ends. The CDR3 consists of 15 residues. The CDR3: CAWIDSTFNYNEQFF. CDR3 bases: TGTGCCTGGATCGATTCTACCTTTAACTACAATGAGCAGTTCTTC.

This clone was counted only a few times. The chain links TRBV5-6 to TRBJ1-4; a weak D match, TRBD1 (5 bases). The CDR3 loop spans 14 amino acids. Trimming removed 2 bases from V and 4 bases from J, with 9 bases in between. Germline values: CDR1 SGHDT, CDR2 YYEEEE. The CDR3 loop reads CASSLDRLNEKLFF. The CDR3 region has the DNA TGTGCCAGCAGCTTAGACAGACTTAATGAAAAACTGTTTTTT.